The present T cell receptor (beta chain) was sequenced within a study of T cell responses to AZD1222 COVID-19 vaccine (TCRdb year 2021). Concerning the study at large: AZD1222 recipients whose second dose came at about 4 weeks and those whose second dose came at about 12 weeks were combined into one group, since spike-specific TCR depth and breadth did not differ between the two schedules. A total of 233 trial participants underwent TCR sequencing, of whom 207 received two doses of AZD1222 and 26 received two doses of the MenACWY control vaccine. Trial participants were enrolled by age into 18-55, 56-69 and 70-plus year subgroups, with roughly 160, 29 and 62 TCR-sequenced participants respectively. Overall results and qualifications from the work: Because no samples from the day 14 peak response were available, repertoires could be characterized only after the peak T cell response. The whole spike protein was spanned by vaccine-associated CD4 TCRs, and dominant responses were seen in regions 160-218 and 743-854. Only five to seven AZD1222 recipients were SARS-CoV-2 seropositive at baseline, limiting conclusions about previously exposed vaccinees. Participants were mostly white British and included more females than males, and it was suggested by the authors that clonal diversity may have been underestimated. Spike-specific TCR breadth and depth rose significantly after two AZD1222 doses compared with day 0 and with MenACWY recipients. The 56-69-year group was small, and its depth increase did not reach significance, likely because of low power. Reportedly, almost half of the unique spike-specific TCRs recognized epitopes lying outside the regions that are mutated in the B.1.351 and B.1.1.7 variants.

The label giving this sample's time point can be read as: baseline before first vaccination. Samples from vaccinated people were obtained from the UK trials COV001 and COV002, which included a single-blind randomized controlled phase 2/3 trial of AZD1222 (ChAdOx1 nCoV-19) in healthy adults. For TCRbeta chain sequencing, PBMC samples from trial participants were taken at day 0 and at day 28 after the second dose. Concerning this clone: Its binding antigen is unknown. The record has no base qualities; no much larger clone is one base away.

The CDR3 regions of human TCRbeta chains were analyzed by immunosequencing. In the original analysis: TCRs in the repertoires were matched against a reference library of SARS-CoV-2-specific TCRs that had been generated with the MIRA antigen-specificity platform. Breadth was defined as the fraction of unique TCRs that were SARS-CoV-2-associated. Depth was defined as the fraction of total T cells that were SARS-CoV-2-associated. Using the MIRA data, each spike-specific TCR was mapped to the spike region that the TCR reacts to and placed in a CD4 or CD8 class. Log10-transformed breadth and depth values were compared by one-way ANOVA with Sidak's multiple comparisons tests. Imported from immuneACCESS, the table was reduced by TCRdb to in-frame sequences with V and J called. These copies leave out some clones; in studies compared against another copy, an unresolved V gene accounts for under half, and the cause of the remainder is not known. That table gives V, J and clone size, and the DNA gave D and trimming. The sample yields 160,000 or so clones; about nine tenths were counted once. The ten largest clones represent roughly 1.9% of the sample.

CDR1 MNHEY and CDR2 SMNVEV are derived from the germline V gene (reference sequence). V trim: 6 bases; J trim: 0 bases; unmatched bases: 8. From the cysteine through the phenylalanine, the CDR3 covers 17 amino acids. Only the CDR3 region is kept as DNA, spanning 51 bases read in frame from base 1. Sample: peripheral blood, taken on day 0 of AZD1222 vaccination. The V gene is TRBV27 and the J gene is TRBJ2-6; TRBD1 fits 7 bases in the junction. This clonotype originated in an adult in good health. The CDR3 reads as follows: CASRNRQGYSGANVLTF. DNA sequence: TGTGCCAGCAGGAATCGACAGGGATACTCTGGGGCCAACGTCCTGACTTTC.